What follows are 28 T cell receptor beta chains derived from one specimen sequenced in a study of beta chain features in type 1 diabetes. The whole isolated RNA underwent reverse transcription, so sequencing captured expressed TCRB transcripts. Data came from immunoSEQ multiplex PCR; TCRdb stores just in-frame clones and leaves some out. The sample lists hundreds of thousands of clones, over 10% occurring once. These TCRs are of unknown antigen specificity. Study-wide results and limits: Shorter TCRB CDR3s, moderately but significantly so, were found in Type 1 diabetes patients in all four CD4+ subsets.

Sequenced material: naive CD4+ T cells from blood. All receptors derive from a man between 18 and 29 years old with type 1 diabetes.

This chain connects TRBV2 to TRBJ2-6, with a tentative D call TRBD2 (7 bases). Germline V gene sequence: CDR1 SNHLY, CDR2 FYNNEI. There are 17 residues in the CDR3. V dropped 6 bases and J dropped 0 bases, with 15 bases sitting between them. CDR3 bases: TGTGCCAGCAGGGGGAGGGGGGCCCCCTCTGGGGCCAACGTCCTGACTTTC. This gives the protein CASRGRGAPSGANVLTF.

In this sample, this clone turned up a few times. The chain recombines TRBV9 with TRBJ2-1; D is unclear. V lost 3 bases to trimming and J lost 3 bases, with 10 bases between them. The CDR3 is made up of 14 amino acids. CDR1 and CDR2 from the germline V gene are SGDLS and YYNGEE. CDR3 amino acids: CASSAAADYNEQFF. The CDR3 DNA reads as TGTGCCAGCAGCGCCGCGGCAGACTACAATGAGCAGTTCTTC.

This clone has just a few counts. This chain uses TRBV15 with TRBJ2-1, with 8 bases lining up with TRBD2. Trimming at V came to 4 bases and at J to 0 bases, leaving 8 bases not matched to a gene. The germline gives CDR1 LNHNV, CDR2 YYDKDF (reference sequence). The CDR3 runs 17 residues. CDR3: CATSTPGGALSYNEQFF. The CDR3 nucleotides are TGTGCCACCAGCACCCCGGGGGGGGCTCTCTCCTACAATGAGCAGTTCTTC. The complete variable domain, with remaining parts taken from reference TRBV15 and TRBJ2-1, reads DAMVIQNPRYQVTQFGKPVTLSCSQTLNHNVMYWYQQKSSQAPKLLFHYYDKDFNNEADTPDNFQSRRPNTSFCFLDIRSPGLGDTAMYLCATSTPGGALSYNEQFFGPGTRLTVL.

The sample holds a few counts of this clone. The CDR3: CASSLAQRSSLQETQYF. DNA for the CDR3: TGTGCCAGCAGCTTAGCGCAGCGGTCCTCTCTCCAAGAGACCCAGTACTTC. J is TRBJ2-5 and V is TRBV7-9; D perhaps matches TRBD2 (5 bases). The CDR3 extends over 17 amino acids. The ends were cut back, 0 bases at V and 1 base at J, with 15 bases in the middle. CDR1 is SEHNR, CDR2 FQNEAQ, per germline (reference sequence).

This clone was recorded a few times. CDR3 sequence reads: CAISDGDRTTGELFF. The CDR3 coding sequence is TGTGCCATCAGTGATGGTGACAGGACCACCGGGGAGCTGTTTTTT. The rearrangement joins TRBV10-3 to TRBJ2-2, with TRBD1 as a possible D gene (6 bases). The CDR3 loop spans 15 amino acids. Trimming removed 3 bases at V and 4 bases at J, with 12 bases between. Germline V gene lookup returns CDR1 ENHRY and CDR2 SYGVKD.

J is TRBJ1-6 and V is TRBV5-1, with D unresolved. The V and J ends lost 0 bases and 8 bases respectively, with 12 bases between them. The CDR3 consists of 15 residues. Germline-derived CDR1 and CDR2 are SGHRS and YFSETQ. The CDR3 nucleotides are TGCGCCAGCAGCTTGGCCCAAGGGAGTCATTCACCCCTCCACTTT. Translation gives CASSLAQGSHSPLHF. Looking up the rest from reference TRBV5-1 and TRBJ1-6 gives the full variable domain: KAGVTQTPRYLIKTRGQQVTLSCSPISGHRSVSWYQQTPGQGLQFLFEYFSETQRNKGNFPGRFSGRQFSNSRSEMNVSTLELGDSALYLCASSLAQGSHSPLHFGNGTRLTVT.

This clone appeared a few times. In the same sample, other DNA sequences code for this CDR3. This CDR3 is CASSYSRGTDTQYF. CDR3 DNA sequence: TGTGCCAGCAGTTACTCGAGGGGCACAGATACGCAGTATTTT. The chain uses TRBV6-5 and TRBJ2-3; tentative D call: TRBD2 (5 bases). The germline V and J ends were trimmed by 0 bases and 1 base, with 5 bases remaining between them. The CDR3 has 14 amino acids. CDR1 and CDR2 (germline): MNHEY, SVGAGI.

The table lists this clone with a few counts. This chain joins TRBV7-9 and TRBJ1-5; D might be TRBD1 (5 bases). Deletions cut 5 bases from V and 1 base from J, with 12 bases between. CDR1 and CDR2 from the germline V gene are SEHNR and FQNEAQ (reference sequence). CDR3 length: 15 residues. The DNA of the CDR3 is TGTGCCAGCAGCCCGGGGGGACTCAGCAATCAGCCCCAGCATTTT. This gives the protein CASSPGGLSNQPQHF.

The chain recombines TRBV6-5 with TRBJ2-1; weak D call: TRBD2 (5 bases). Per germline, CDR1 MNHEY and CDR2 SVGAGI. Trimming took 4 bases from V and 4 from J, leaving 8 bases between them. The length of the CDR3 is 13 residues. The CDR3 loop reads CASSSGRYNEQFF. DNA for the CDR3: TGTGCCAGCAGTTCGGGAAGATACAATGAGCAGTTCTTC.

A few counts support this clone. The chain recombines TRBV5-1 with TRBJ1-6, with D maybe TRBD1 (6 bases). CDR1 SGHRS and CDR2 YFSETQ come from the germline V gene. CDR3 size: 14 residues. V lost 1 base, J lost 10 bases, and 12 bases lay in between. The CDR3: CASSLTRGGSPLHF. The CDR3 nucleotides read TGCGCCAGCAGCTTGACCAGGGGAGGGTCACCCCTCCACTTT.

The chain combines TRBV14 with TRBJ2-7; perhaps D is TRBD1 or TRBD2 (6 bases each). CDR3 length: 15 amino acids. Trimming took 4 bases from V and 4 from J, leaving 17 bases between them. Germline V gene sequence: CDR1 SGHDN, CDR2 FVKESK. The CDR3 here is CASSPWETRGYEQYF. As DNA, the CDR3 is TGTGCCAGCAGCCCCTGGGAGACTAGGGGGTACGAGCAGTACTTC.

Only a few counts were recorded for this clone. The chain links TRBV27 to TRBJ2-7, with a weak D call TRBD1 (5 bases). CDR1 and CDR2 from the germline V gene are MNHEY and SMNVEV (reference sequence). The CDR3 has 17 residues. V was shortened by 3 bases and J by 5 bases, with 23 bases between the two germline ends. CDR3 sequence reads: CASSFGQERPPYNEQYF. Written as DNA, the CDR3 is TGTGCCAGCAGTTTCGGACAAGAAAGACCCCCCTACAACGAGCAGTACTTC.

The V and J genes are TRBV7-3 and TRBJ2-1; the match to TRBD2 covers 7 bases. In germline, CDR1 is SGHTA, CDR2 FQGTGA. Trimming removed 5 bases from V and 9 bases from J; junction bases left unmatched: 4. CDR3 size: 12 residues. CDR3 bases: TGTGCCAGCAGCCCGGGGGGTGGTGAGCAGTTCTTC. Amino acid sequence: CASSPGGGEQFF.

This sequence joins TRBV6-1 and TRBJ2-3, with D perhaps assigned TRBD1 or TRBD2 (5 bases each). There are 12 residues in the CDR3. Trimming cost V 7 bases and J 4 bases, with 9 bases left between them. CDR1 and CDR2 (germline): MNHNS, SASEGT. CDR3 in amino acids: CASTGLSDTQYF. CDR3 sequence (DNA): TGTGCCAGCACGGGGCTATCAGATACGCAGTATTTT.

The chain recombines TRBV21-1 with TRBJ1-1. TRBV21-1 is given as a pseudogene. The CDR3 spans 18 residues. The CDR3 protein is CASSKGGAFARMNTEAFF. DNA for the CDR3: TGTGCCAGCAGCAAGGGGGGGGCCTTTGCCAGGATGAACACTGAAGCTTTCTTT.

This clone was detected a few times. This sequence joins TRBV11-2 and TRBJ2-2; no firm D call. The CDR3 has 13 amino acids. Germline CDR1 is SGHAT and CDR2 is FQNNGV. Trimming took off 1 base at V and 6 bases at J, with 6 bases between the two ends. CDR3 loop: CASSLGLSGELFF. The CDR3 DNA sequence: TGTGCCAGCAGCTTAGGCCTCTCCGGGGAGCTGTTTTTT. Based on the CDR3 plus reference TRBV11-2 and TRBJ2-2, the full variable domain is EAGVAQSPRYKIIEKRQSVAFWCNPISGHATLYWYQQILGQGPKLLIQFQNNGVVDDSQLPKDRFSAERLKGVDSTLKIQPAKLEDSAVYLCASSLGLSGELFFGEGSRLTVL.

There are a few counts of this clone. This chain links TRBV30 with TRBJ1-4, with D maybe TRBD1 (6 bases). Looked up from germline, CDR1 is GTSNPN and CDR2 is SVGIG (reference sequence). The CDR3 length is 15 residues. V was pared by 0 bases and J by 12 bases, with 20 bases between. The CDR3 bases are TGTGCCTGGAGTGTACCGGGGGGGCCTCCCGTGGAACTGTTTTTT. Translated, it gives CAWSVPGGPPVELFF.

The chain carries TRBV13 and TRBJ1-2; weak D call: TRBD1 (6 bases). V shed 0 bases and J shed 8 bases, with 13 bases lying between them. The CDR3 length is 14 residues. Germline V CDR1 and CDR2: PRHDT, FYEKMQ (reference sequence). This CDR3 is CASSLGQGGSGYTF. The CDR3 DNA reads TGTGCCAGCAGCTTAGGCCAAGGGGGGTCCGGCTACACCTTC.

The CDR3 DNA is TGCGCCAGCAGCCCCGGAGGGACTAGCGGATCCTACGAGCAGTACTTC. Translation gives CASSPGGTSGSYEQYF. The chain links TRBV5-1 to TRBJ2-7; 11 bases are shared with TRBD2. The CDR3 spans 16 residues. CDR1 is SGHRS and CDR2 is YFSETQ in the germline V gene. J lost 1 base, V lost 4 bases, and 7 bases had no gene match.

This clone was seen a handful of times. This sequence joins TRBV29-1 and TRBJ2-3; 7 bases fit TRBD2. The CDR3 spans 13 residues. The V and J ends lost 6 bases and 6 bases, in that order; junction bases with no gene match: 9. The germline V gene encodes CDR1 SQVTM and CDR2 ANQGSEA. CDR3 protein: CSVRGTGDDTQYF. In nucleotides, the CDR3 is TGCAGCGTGCGGGGGACCGGAGACGATACGCAGTATTTT.

A few counts support this clone. V gene TRBV27 combines with J gene TRBJ1-2; TRBD1 matches 11 bases. In germline, CDR1 is MNHEY, CDR2 SMNVEV (reference sequence). CDR3 length: 14 amino acids. The V and J ends lost 6 bases and 8 bases, in that order; junction bases with no gene match: 8. In nucleotides, the CDR3 is TGTGCCAGCAGGAGGACAGGGGGCAATTACGGCTACACCTTC. As protein: CASRRTGGNYGYTF.

This clone was counted only a few times. The J gene is TRBJ2-7, the V gene TRBV28; D unclear. Germline lookup yields CDR1 MDHEN and CDR2 SYDVKM. Trimming left V 4 bases short and J 4 bases short, with 8 bases between. The CDR3 length is 12 residues. CDR3 sequence reads: CASSYTSYEQYF. In nucleotides, the CDR3 is TGTGCCAGCAGTTATACTTCTTACGAGCAGTACTTC.

Points on this clone: The same CDR3 arises from other DNA sequences in this sample as well. The V call is TRBV30, the J call TRBJ1-1; the D gene is possibly TRBD1 (5 bases). Germline lookup yields CDR1 GTSNPN and CDR2 SVGIG (reference sequence). CDR3 size: 13 residues. The ends were cut back, 0 bases at V and 4 bases at J, with 9 bases in the middle. CDR3 in amino acids: CAWSVAGSTEAFF. The CDR3 nucleotides read TGTGCCTGGAGTGTAGCAGGGTCCACTGAAGCTTTCTTT.

V usage is TRBV14 and J usage is TRBJ2-5; possible D gene TRBD2, 6 bases. Germline CDR1 is SGHDN and CDR2 is FVKESK. V was trimmed by 6 bases and J by 2 bases, leaving 16 bases between them. The CDR3 contains 15 residues. Here the CDR3 reads CASSGASAQQETQYF. The DNA for the CDR3 is TGTGCCAGCAGTGGGGCTAGCGCCCAACAAGAGACCCAGTACTTC.

This clone was seen a single time. V gene TRBV11-2 combines with J gene TRBJ2-3; the match to TRBD2 covers 16 bases. Germline lookup yields CDR1 SGHAT and CDR2 FQNNGV. V shed 3 bases, J shed 7 bases, and the junction held 4 bases outside the gene matches. The CDR3 runs 16 residues. CDR3 in amino acids: CASSLGLAGGLNTQYF. The CDR3, as DNA: TGTGCCAGCAGCTTGGGACTAGCGGGGGGGCTAAATACGCAGTATTTT.

V usage is TRBV2 and J usage is TRBJ1-5; D is ambiguous. CDR3 length: 13 residues. The V end lost 4 bases, the J end lost 6 bases, and 10 bases lay between the germline ends. Germline assignment: CDR1 SNHLY and CDR2 FYNNEI. The CDR3 loop reads CASSADQAQPQHF. DNA for the CDR3: TGTGCCAGCAGTGCTGACCAGGCTCAGCCCCAGCATTTT.

The rearrangement uses TRBV30 and TRBJ2-2; D is undetermined. The CDR3 has 13 residues. V dropped 5 bases and J dropped 1 base, with 8 bases sitting between them. Germline V lookup: CDR1 GTSNPN, CDR2 SVGIG (reference sequence). The CDR3 nucleotides are TGTGCCTGGGAGGACGGGAACACCGGGGAGCTGTTTTTT. Amino acids: CAWEDGNTGELFF.

This clone was counted only a few times. The chain couples TRBV6-5 to TRBJ2-7; D might be TRBD1 (5 bases). Deletions cut 7 bases from V and 4 bases from J, with 17 bases between. Germline values: CDR1 MNHEY, CDR2 SVGAGI. The CDR3 is made up of 14 amino acids. In nucleotides, the CDR3 is TGTGCCAGCACCGCGGACATGTTTGGGTACGAGCAGTACTTC. It is translated as CASTADMFGYEQYF.